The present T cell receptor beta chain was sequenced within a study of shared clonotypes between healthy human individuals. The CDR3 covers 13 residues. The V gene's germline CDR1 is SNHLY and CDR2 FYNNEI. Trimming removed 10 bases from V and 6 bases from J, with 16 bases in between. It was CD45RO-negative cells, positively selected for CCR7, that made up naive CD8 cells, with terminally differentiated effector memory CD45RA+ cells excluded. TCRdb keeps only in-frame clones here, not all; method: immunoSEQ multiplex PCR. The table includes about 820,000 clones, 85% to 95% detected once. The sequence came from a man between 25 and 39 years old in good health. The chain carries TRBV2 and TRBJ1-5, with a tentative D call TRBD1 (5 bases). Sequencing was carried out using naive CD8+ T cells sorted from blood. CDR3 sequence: CANSLGQGQPQHF. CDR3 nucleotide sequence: TGTGCCAACTCATTGGGTCAGGGTCAGCCCCAGCATTTT.